This TCR beta chain was found in a study of blood T cell repertoires in COVID-19. In the original analysis: By means of reference gene primer amplification, nucleated cell counts were estimated. Only in-frame clones appear in the TCRdb table, and some are missing; sequencing was by immunoSEQ multiplex PCR. For V, J and clone size, that table is used; D and trimming come from the DNA. The repertoire consists of more than 300,000 clones, with 70% to 90% occurring once and the leading ten covering about 1.5%. Seattle patients were enrolled during active infection and followed longitudinally. Germline V CDR1 and CDR2: MGHRA, YSYEKL. V was shortened by 0 bases and J by 3 bases, with 9 bases between the two germline ends. This CDR3 is 14 amino acids long.

Sequencing used peripheral blood. The chain has TRBV4-1 and TRBJ2-7, with D uncertain. The receptor's source is a woman in her twenties or thirties with COVID-19, enrolled during active disease. CDR3: CASSQDELYYEQYF. The CDR3 nucleotides read TGCGCCAGCAGCCAAGATGAACTATACTACGAGCAGTACTTC.